This T cell receptor (beta chain) originates from a study of cytomegalovirus exposure and HLA in healthy donors. Amplification used 60 Vbeta primers and 13 Jbeta primers. The data were produced by immunoSEQ multiplex PCR, yet TCRdb's version contains in-frame clones alone and is incomplete. The sample lists some 150,000 clones, less than 85% occurring once. The trim removed 3 bases at V and 2 bases at J, leaving 5 bases unmatched. Per the germline V gene, CDR1 is MDHEN and CDR2 is SYDVKM. CDR3 length: 15 residues. This receptor was identified in a man in his forties or fifties in good health and CMV-seronegative. The sample comprised PBMCs. J is TRBJ1-1 and V is TRBV28, with 8 bases lining up with TRBD1. CDR3 sequence (DNA): TGTGCCAGCAGTTTGCCGACAGGGGCCAACACTGAAGCTTTCTTT. Translating it yields CASSLPTGANTEAFF. Looking up the rest from reference TRBV28 and TRBJ1-1 gives the full variable domain: DVKVTQSSRYLVKRTGEKVFLECVQDMDHENMFWYRQDPGLGLRLIYFSYDVKMKEKGDIPEGYSVSREKKERFSLILESASTNQTSMYLCASSLPTGANTEAFFGQGTRLTVV.